This record covers a single T cell receptor beta chain. CDR3 length: 13 residues. V dropped 3 bases and J dropped 3 bases, with 9 bases sitting between them. Germline CDR1 is MNHEY and CDR2 is SMNVEV (reference sequence). This sample is part of a study of blood T cell repertoires in COVID-19. Study at large: Collection of acute and convalescent COVID-19 samples took place in the United States, Italy and Spain.

The protocol was immunoSEQ multiplex PCR, while the TCRdb copy is restricted to in-frame clones and leaves out a portion. The sample lists about 200,000 clones, over 70% occurring once. V gene TRBV27 combines with J gene TRBJ2-7; D is undetermined. This receptor was taken from a woman between 50 and 59 years old with acute or convalescent COVID-19. What was sequenced was peripheral blood. This CDR3 is CASSFNSYYEQYF. As DNA, the CDR3 is TGTGCCAGCAGTTTTAACAGTTACTACGAGCAGTACTTC.